This TCR beta chain was profiled in a study of neoadjuvant anti-PD-1 for oral cavity cancer. Notes on the study in general: Non-responders to neoadjuvant nivolumab had significantly more clonal PBMC T cells than responders.

A note on this clone: Its cognate antigen is unknown.

Blood libraries mostly used 450 to 550 ng genomic DNA, six replicates each. Method: immunoSEQ multiplex PCR; TCRdb's copy keeps in-frame clones and lacks some. The sample records around 68,000 clones, roughly nine tenths being singletons. Sample time point: after neoadjuvant nivolumab, at surgical resection. V lost 0 bases and J lost 4, with 9 bases in between. CDR3 length: 14 amino acids. From germline, CDR1 is MNHEY and CDR2 SVGAGI. This sequence originates from a person between 40 and 85 years old with oral cavity squamous cell carcinoma. V and J are TRBV6-5 and TRBJ1-2, with D maybe TRBD1 (5 bases). The source was PBMCs, collected after nivolumab (anti-PD-1) treatment. The CDR3 protein is CASSYSTVVYGYTF. The DNA of the CDR3 is TGTGCCAGCAGTTACTCGACAGTGGTCTATGGCTACACCTTC.